The T cell receptor (beta chain) under discussion was sequenced for a study of blood T cell repertoires in COVID-19. The assay was immunoSEQ multiplex PCR, and TCRdb's table has in-frame clones only and misses some. The table includes about 120,000 clones, roughly nine tenths detected once. Trimming stripped 0 bases from V and 9 bases from J, with 15 bases between. The CDR3 sequence is 16 residues long. The germline V gene has CDR1 LGHDT and CDR2 YNNKEL (reference sequence). The receptor's source is a man aged 65 to 85 with active or convalescent COVID-19. The sequencing input was peripheral blood. The V call is TRBV3-1 (or the pseudogene TRBV3-2), the J call TRBJ1-6; D might be TRBD1 (6 bases). CDR3 sequence (DNA): TGTGCCAGCAGCCAAGAGCGGGGGCGAGGAGGTTCACCCCTCCACTTT. This translates into CASSQERGRGGSPLHF.